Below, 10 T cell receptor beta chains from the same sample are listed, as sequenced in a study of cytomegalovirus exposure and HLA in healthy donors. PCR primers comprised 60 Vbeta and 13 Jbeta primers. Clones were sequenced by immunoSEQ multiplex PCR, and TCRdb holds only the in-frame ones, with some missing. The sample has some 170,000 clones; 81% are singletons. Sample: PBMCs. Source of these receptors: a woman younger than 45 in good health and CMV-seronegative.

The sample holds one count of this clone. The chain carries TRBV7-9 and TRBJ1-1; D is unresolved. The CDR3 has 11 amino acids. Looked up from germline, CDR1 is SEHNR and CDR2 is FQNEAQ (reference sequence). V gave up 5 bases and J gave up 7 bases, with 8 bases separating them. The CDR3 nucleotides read TGTGCCAGCAGCACCACAGATGAAGCTTTCTTT. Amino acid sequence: CASSTTDEAFF.

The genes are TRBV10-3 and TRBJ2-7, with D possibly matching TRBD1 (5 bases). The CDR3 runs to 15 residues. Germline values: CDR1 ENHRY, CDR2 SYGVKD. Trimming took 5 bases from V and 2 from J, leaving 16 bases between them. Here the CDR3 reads CAISRGGSVAYEQYF. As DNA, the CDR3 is TGTGCCATCAGTAGGGGCGGTTCCGTCGCCTACGAGCAGTACTTC.

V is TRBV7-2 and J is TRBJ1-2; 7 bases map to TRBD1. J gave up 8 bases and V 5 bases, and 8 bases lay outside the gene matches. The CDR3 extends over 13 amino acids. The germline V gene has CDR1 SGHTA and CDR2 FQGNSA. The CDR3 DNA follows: TGTGCCAGCAGCCCACAGGGGTTAGGAGGCTACACCTTC. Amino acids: CASSPQGLGGYTF.

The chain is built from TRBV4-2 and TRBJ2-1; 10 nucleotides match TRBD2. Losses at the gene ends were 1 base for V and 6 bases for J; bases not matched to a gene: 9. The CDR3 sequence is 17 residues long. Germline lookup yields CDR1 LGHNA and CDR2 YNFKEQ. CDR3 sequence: CASSQGGELAGFNEQFF. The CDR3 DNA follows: TGTGCCAGCAGCCAAGGGGGGGAACTAGCGGGATTCAATGAGCAGTTCTTC.

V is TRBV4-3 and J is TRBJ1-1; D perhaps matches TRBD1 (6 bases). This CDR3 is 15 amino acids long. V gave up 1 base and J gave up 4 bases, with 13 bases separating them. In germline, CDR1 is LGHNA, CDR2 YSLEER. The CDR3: CASSQAWEGGTEAFF. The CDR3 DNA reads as TGCGCCAGCAGCCAAGCCTGGGAAGGGGGCACTGAAGCTTTCTTT.

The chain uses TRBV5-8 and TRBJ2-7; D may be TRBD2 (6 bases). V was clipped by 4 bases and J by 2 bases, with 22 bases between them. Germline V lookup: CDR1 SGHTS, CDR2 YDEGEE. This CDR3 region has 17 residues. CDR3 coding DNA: TGTGCCAGCAGCCAAAGGAGGGGCGGAAGAGGCACCTACGAGCAGTACTTC. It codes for CASSQRRGGRGTYEQYF. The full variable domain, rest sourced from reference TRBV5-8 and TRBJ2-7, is EAGVTQSPTHLIKTRGQQATLRCSPISGHTSVYWYQQALGLGLQFLLWYDEGEERNRGNFPPRFSGRQFPNYSSELNVNALELEDSALYLCASSQRRGGRGTYEQYFGPGTRLTVT.

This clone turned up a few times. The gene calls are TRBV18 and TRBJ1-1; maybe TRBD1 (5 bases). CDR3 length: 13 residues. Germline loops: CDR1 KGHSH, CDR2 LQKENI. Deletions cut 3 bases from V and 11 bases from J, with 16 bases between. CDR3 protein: CASSPQGREGAFF. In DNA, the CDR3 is TGTGCCAGCTCACCTCAAGGCAGGGAGGGGGCTTTCTTT.

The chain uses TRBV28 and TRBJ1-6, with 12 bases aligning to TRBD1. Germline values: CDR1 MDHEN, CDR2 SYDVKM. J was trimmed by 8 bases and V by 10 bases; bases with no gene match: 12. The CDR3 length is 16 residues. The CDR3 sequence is CATQPAGDRGHSPLHF. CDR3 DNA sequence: TGTGCCACCCAGCCCGCGGGGGACAGGGGGCATTCACCCCTCCACTTT. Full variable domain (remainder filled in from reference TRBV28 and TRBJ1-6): DVKVTQSSRYLVKRTGEKVFLECVQDMDHENMFWYRQDPGLGLRLIYFSYDVKMKEKGDIPEGYSVSREKKERFSLILESASTNQTSMYLCATQPAGDRGHSPLHFGNGTRLTVT.

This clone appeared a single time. This CDR3 reads CASSLAPGQGIYGYTF. CDR3 in DNA: TGTGCCAGCAGCTTAGCCCCGGGACAGGGAATCTATGGCTACACCTTC. V usage is TRBV7-9 and J usage is TRBJ1-2, with TRBD1 identical over 9 bases. The V gene end was trimmed by 0 bases and the J gene end by 4 bases; junction bases not matched to a gene: 6. The CDR3 is 16 amino acids. Germline values: CDR1 SEHNR, CDR2 FQNEAQ (reference sequence).

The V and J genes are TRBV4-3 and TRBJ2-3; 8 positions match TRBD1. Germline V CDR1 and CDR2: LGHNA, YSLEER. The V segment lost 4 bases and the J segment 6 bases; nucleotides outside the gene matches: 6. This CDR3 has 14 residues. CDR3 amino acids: CASSRNQGADTQYF. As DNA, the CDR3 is TGCGCCAGCAGCCGGAACCAGGGGGCGGATACGCAGTATTTT.